This TCR beta chain was identified during a study of OX40 agonist ivuxolimab in advanced cancers. The overall study: It was ivuxolimab, an agonistic anti-OX40 (CD134) antibody, that patients were treated with.

This clone has only a few counts. The CDR3 is made up of 14 amino acids. The ends were cut back, 4 bases at V and 5 bases at J, with 12 bases in the middle. Looked up from germline, CDR1 is WSHSY and CDR2 is SAAADI. TCRdb's table, derived via immunoSEQ multiplex PCR, lists solely in-frame clones and lacks some. In the table there are 70,000 or so clones, approximately 80% of which are singletons. This TCR was sampled from an adult with an advanced solid tumor such as melanoma, head and neck, liver or kidney cancer. This sequence joins TRBV10-2 and TRBJ1-5, with unresolved D. The source was CD4+ or CD8+ T cells sorted from blood, collected in a trial of the OX40 agonist ivuxolimab. This CDR3 reads CASSVVSSHQPQHF. Written as DNA, the CDR3 is TGCGCCAGCAGTGTAGTAAGTAGTCATCAGCCCCAGCATTTT.